One T cell receptor (beta chain) is described in this entry. The record originates from a study of technical replicates of blood from a few donors. Germline V gene data show CDR1 as SGHRS and CDR2 as YFSETQ. V shed 2 bases, J shed 7 bases, and the junction held 13 bases outside the gene matches. This CDR3 has 17 amino acids. Clones were read by immunoSEQ multiplex PCR, and TCRdb kept only the in-frame ones, dropping some. The data show tens of thousands of clones, with just over 85% seen just once and less than 6.5% held by the top ten. V gene TRBV5-1 combines with J gene TRBJ2-1; 9 bases are shared with TRBD2. This clonotype was sampled from a human donor in good health. Some clones in this sample may be carry-over from other donors' samples. The source material was PBMCs. The CDR3 spells CASSFRTLAGVGNEQFF. CDR3 nucleotide sequence: TGCGCCAGCAGCTTCCGGACCTTAGCGGGAGTTGGGAATGAGCAGTTCTTC.